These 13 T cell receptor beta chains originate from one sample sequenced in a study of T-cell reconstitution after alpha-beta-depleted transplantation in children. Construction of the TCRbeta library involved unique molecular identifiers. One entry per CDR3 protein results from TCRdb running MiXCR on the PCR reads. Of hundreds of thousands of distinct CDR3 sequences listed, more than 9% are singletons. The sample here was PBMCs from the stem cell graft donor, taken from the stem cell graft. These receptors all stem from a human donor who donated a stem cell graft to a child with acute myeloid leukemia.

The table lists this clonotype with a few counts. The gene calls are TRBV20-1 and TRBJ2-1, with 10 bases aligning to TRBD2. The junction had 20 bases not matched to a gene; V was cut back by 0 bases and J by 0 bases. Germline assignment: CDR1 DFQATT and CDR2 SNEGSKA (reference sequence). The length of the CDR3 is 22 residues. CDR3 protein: CSARDAAAGGANVKSSYNEQFF. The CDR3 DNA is TGCAGTGCTAGAGATGCTGCAGCGGGAGGGGCCAACGTTAAGAGCTCCTACAATGAGCAGTTCTTC.

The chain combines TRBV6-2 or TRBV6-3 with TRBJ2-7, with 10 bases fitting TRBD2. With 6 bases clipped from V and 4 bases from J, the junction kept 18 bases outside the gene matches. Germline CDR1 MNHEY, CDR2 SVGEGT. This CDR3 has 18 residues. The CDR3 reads CASSSQRPGAGGPYEQYF. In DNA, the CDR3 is TGTGCCAGCAGCTCACAGCGACCCGGAGCGGGAGGGCCTTACGAGCAGTACTTC.

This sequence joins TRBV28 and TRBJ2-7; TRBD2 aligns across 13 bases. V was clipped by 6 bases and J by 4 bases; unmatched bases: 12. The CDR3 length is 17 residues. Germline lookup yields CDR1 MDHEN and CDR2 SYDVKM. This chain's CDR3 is CASRDGLAGASRYEQYF. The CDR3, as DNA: TGTGCCAGCAGAGACGGACTAGCGGGAGCCAGTAGGTACGAGCAGTACTTC. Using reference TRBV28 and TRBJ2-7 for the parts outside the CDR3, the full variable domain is DVKVTQSSRYLVKRTGEKVFLECVQDMDHENMFWYRQDPGLGLRLIYFSYDVKMKEKGDIPEGYSVSREKKERFSLILESASTNQTSMYLCASRDGLAGASRYEQYFGPGTRLTVT.

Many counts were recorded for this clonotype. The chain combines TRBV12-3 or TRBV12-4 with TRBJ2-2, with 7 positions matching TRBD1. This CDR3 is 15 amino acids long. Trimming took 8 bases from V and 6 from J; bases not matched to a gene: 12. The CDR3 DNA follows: TGTGCCAGCGGCTACAGGGACAGATCTGCCGGGGAGCTGTTTTTT. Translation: CASGYRDRSAGELFF.

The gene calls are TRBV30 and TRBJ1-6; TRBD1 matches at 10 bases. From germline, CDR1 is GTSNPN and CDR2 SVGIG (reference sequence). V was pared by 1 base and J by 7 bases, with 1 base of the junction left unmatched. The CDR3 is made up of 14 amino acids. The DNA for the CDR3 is TGTGCCTGGAGTGGGGGACAGGGGAATTCACCCCTCCACTTT. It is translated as CAWSGGQGNSPLHF.

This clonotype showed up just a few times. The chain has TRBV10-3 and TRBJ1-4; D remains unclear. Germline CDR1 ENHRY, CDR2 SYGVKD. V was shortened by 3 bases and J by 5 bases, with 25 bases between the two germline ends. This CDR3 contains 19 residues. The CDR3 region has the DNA TGTGCCATCAGTGACCACACGTCAGGCCCCTCAATGTCGAATGAAAAACTGTTTTTT. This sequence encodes CAISDHTSGPSMSNEKLFF.

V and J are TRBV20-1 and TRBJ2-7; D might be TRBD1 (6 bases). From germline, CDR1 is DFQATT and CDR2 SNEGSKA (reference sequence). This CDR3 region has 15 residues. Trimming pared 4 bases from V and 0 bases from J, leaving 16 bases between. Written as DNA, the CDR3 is TGCAGTGCTAAACGCGCAGGGGACCCCTCCTACGAGCAGTACTTC. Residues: CSAKRAGDPSYEQYF.

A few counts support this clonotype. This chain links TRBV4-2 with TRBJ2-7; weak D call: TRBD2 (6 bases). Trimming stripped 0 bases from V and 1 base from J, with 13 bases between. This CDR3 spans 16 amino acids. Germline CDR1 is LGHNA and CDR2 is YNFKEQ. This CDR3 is CASSQDLSGQSYEQYF. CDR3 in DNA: TGTGCCAGCAGCCAAGATTTAAGCGGGCAGTCCTACGAGCAGTACTTC.

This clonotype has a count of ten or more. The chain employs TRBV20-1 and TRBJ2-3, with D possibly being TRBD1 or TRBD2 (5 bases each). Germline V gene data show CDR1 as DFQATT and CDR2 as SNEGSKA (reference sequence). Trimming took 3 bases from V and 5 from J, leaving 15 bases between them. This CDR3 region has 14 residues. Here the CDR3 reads CSASGDPPQDTQYF. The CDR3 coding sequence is TGCAGTGCTAGTGGGGACCCCCCACAAGATACGCAGTATTTT.

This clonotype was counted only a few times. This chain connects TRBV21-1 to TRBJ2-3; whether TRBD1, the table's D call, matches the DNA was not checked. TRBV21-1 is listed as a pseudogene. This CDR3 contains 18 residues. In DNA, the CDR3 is TGTGCCAGCAGCGCGACCACCCCGAGGGACAGCATCACAGATACGCAGTATTTT. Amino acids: CASSATTPRDSITDTQYF.

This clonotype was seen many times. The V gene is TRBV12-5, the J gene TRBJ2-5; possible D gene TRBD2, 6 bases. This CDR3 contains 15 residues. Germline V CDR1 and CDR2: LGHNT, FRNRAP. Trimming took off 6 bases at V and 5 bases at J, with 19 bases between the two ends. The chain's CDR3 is CASGPGLDAAETQYF. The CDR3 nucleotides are TGTGCTAGTGGACCGGGACTGGACGCCGCCGAGACCCAGTACTTC.

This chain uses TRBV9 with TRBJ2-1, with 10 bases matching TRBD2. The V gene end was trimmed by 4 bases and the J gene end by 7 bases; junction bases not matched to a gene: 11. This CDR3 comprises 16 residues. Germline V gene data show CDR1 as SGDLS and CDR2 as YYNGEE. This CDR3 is CASSTLPSGSSNEQFF. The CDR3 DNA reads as TGTGCCAGCAGCACGCTACCTAGCGGGAGCAGTAATGAGCAGTTCTTC.

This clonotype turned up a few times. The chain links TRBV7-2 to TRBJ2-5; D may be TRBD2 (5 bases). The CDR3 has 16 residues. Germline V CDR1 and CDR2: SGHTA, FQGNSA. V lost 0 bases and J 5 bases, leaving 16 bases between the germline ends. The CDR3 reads CASSLAERIGWETQYF. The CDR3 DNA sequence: TGTGCCAGCAGCTTAGCGGAGCGGATCGGGTGGGAGACCCAGTACTTC. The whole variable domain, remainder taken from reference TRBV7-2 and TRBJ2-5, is GAGVSQSPSNKVTEKGKDVELRCDPISGHTALYWYRQSLGQGLEFLIYFQGNSAPDKSGLPSDRFSAERTGGSVSTLTIQRTQQEDSAVYLCASSLAERIGWETQYFGPGTRLLVL.